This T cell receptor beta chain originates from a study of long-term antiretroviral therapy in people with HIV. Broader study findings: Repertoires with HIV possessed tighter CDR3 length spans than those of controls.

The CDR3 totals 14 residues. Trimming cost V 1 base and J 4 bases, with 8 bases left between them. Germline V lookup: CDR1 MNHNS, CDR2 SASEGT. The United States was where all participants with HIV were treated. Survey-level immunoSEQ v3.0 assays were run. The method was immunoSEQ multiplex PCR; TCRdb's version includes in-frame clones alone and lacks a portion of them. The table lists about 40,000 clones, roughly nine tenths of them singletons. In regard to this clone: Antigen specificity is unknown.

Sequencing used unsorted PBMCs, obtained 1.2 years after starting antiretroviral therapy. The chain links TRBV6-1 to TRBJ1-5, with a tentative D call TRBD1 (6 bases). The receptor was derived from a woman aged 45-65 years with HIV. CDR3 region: CASSEGGTNQPQHF. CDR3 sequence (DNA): TGTGCCAGCAGTGAAGGCGGGACAAATCAGCCCCAGCATTTT.